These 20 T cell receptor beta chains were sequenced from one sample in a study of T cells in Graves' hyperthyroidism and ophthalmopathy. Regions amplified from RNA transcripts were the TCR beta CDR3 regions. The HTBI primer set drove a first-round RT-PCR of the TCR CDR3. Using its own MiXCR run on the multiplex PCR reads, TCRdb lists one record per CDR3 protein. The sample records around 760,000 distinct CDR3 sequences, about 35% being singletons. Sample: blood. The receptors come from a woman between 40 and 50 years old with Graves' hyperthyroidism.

The CDR3 coding sequence is TGTGCCACCAGTGATGGACAGGTCTATGGCTACACCTTC. Its protein is CATSDGQVYGYTF. V usage is TRBV24-1 and J usage is TRBJ1-2, with 7 bases that match TRBD1. Per germline, CDR1 KGHDR and CDR2 SFDVKD. The CDR3 covers 13 residues. V dropped 3 bases and J dropped 4; count of bases not matched to a gene: 1.

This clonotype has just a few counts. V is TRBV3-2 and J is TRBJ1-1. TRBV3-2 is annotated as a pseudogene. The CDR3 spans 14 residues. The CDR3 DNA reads TGTGCCAGCAGCCCACAAACCCTGAACACTGAAGCTTTCTTT. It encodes CASSPQTLNTEAFF.

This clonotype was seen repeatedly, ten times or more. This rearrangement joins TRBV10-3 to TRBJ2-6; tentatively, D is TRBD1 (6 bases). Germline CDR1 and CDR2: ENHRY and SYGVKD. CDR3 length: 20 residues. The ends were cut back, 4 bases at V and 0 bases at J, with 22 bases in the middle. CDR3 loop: CAISARPGQPSFSGANVLTF. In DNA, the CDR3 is TGTGCCATCAGTGCAAGACCGGGACAACCCAGTTTCTCTGGGGCCAACGTCCTGACTTTC.

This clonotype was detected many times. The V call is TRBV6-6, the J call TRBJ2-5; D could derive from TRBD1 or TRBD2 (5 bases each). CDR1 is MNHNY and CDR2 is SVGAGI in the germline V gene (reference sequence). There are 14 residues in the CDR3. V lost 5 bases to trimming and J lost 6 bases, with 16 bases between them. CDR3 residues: CASSLLRGDKTQYF. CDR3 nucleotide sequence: TGTGCCAGCAGTCTACTCCGGGGCGATAAGACCCAGTACTTC.

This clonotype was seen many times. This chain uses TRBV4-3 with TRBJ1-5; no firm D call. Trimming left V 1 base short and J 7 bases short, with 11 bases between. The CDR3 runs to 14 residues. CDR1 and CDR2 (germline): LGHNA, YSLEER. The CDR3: CASSQARFGQPQHF. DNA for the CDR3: TGCGCCAGCAGCCAAGCTCGTTTTGGGCAGCCCCAGCATTTT.

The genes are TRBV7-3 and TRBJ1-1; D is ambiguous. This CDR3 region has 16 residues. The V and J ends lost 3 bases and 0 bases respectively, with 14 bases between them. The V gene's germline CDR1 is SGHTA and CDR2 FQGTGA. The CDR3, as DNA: TGTGCCAGCAGCTTTCATGGGCACGGACTGAACACTGAAGCTTTCTTT. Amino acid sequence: CASSFHGHGLNTEAFF.

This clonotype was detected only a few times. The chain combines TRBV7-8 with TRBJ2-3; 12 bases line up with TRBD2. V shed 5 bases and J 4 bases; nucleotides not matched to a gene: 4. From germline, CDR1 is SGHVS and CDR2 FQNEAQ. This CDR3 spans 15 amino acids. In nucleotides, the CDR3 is TGTGCCAGCAGCCGGACTAGCGGGACTTCAGATACGCAGTATTTT. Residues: CASSRTSGTSDTQYF.

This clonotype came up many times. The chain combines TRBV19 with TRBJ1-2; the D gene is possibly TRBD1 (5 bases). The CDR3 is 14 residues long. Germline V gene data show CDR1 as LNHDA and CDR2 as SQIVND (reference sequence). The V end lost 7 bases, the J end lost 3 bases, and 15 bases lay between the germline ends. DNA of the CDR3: TGTGCCAGTACCCCCGGCGGGGGGGACTATGGCTACACCTTC. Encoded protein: CASTPGGGDYGYTF. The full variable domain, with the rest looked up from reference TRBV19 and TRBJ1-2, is DGGITQSPKYLFRKEGQNVTLSCEQNLNHDAMYWYRQDPGQGLRLIYYSQIVNDFQKGDIAEGYSVSREKKESFPLTVTSAQKNPTAFYLCASTPGGGDYGYTFGSGTRLTVV.

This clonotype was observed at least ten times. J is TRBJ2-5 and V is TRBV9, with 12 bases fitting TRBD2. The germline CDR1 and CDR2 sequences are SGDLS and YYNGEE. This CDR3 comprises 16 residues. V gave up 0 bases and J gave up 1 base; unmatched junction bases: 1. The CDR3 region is CASSVGTSGIQETQYF. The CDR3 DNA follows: TGTGCCAGCAGCGTAGGGACTAGCGGGATCCAAGAGACCCAGTACTTC. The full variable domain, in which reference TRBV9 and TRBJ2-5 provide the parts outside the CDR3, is DSGVTQTPKHLITATGQRVTLRCSPRSGDLSVYWYQQSLDQGLQFLIQYYNGEERAKGNILERFSAQQFPDLHSELNLSSLELGDSALYFCASSVGTSGIQETQYFGPGTRLLVL.

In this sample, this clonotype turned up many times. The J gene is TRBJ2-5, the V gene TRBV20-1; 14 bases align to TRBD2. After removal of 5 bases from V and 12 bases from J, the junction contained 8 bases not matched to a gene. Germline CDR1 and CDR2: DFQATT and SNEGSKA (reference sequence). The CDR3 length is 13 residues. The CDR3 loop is CSASGTSGREEYF. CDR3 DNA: TGCAGTGCTTCCGGGACTAGCGGGAGAGAGGAGTACTTC.

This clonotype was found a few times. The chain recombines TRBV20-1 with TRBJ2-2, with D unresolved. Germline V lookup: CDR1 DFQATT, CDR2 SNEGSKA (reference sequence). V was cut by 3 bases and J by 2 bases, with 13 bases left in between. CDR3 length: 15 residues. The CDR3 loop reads CSARSESFNTGELFF. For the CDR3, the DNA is TGCAGTGCTAGGAGTGAGAGCTTTAACACCGGGGAGCTGTTTTTT.

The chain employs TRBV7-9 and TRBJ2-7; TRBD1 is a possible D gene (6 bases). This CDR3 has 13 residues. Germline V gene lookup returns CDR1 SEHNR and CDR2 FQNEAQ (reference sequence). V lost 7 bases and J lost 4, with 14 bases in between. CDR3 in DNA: TGTGCCAGCAACCCAGGGGAGCGGTACGAGCAGTACTTC. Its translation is CASNPGERYEQYF.

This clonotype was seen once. The chain's CDR3 is CASSEGSSGELFF. CDR3 sequence (DNA): TGCGCCAGCAGCGAAGGGAGCTCTGGGGAGCTGTTTTTT. V is TRBV5-1 and J is TRBJ2-2; weak D call: TRBD2 (5 bases). Per the germline V gene, CDR1 is SGHRS and CDR2 is YFSETQ. The CDR3 runs to 13 residues. Trimming shortened V by 4 bases and J by 8 bases, and 12 bases separated the two germline ends.

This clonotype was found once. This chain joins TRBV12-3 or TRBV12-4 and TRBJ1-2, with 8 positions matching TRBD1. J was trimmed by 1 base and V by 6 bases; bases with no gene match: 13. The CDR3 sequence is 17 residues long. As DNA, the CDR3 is TGTGCCAGCAGCCCCCCAGGGGGCTGGGAAGTTAACTATGGCTACACCTTC. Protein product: CASSPPGGWEVNYGYTF.

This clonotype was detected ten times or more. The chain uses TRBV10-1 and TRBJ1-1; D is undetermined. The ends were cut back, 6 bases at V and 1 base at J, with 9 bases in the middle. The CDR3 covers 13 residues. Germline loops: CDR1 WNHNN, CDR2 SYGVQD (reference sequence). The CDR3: CASRGAGNTEAFF. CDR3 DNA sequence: TGCGCCAGCAGAGGCGCCGGGAACACTGAAGCTTTCTTT.

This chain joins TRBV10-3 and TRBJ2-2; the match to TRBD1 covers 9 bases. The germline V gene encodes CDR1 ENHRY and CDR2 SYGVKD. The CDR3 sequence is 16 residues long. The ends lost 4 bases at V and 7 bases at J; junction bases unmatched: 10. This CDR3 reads CAISGDRWDRDGELFF. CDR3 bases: TGTGCCATCAGTGGTGACAGGTGGGACAGGGACGGGGAGCTGTTTTTT.

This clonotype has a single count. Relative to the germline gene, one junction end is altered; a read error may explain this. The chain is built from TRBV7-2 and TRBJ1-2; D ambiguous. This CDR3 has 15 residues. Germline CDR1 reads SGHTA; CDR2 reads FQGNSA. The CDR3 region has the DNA TGCGCCAGCAGCCAAAATGCCGGGAGTAACTATGGCTACACCTTC. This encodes CASSQNAGSNYGYTF.

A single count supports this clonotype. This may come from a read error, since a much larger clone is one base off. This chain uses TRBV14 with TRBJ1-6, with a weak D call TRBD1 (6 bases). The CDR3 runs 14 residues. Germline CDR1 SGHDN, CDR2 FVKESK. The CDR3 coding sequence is TGTACCAGCAGCCAACAGGGTTCAGGTTCACCCCTCCACTTT. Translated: CTSSQQGSGSPLHF.

CDR3 loop: CASSLGWGHAYGYTF. For the CDR3, the DNA is TGTGCCAGCAGCTTAGGATGGGGGCACGCCTATGGCTACACCTTC. This chain links TRBV19 with TRBJ1-2; D may be TRBD1 (6 bases). Germline loops: CDR1 LNHDA, CDR2 SQIVND (reference sequence). Trimming removed 9 bases at V and 4 bases at J, with 21 bases between. The CDR3 totals 15 residues.

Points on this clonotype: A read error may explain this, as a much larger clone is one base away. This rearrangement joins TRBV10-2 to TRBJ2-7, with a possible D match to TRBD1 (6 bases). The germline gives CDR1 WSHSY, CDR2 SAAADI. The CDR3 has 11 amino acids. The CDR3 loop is CAAVNRDEQYF. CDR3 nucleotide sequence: TGTGCCGCTGTCAACAGGGACGAGCAGTACTTC.